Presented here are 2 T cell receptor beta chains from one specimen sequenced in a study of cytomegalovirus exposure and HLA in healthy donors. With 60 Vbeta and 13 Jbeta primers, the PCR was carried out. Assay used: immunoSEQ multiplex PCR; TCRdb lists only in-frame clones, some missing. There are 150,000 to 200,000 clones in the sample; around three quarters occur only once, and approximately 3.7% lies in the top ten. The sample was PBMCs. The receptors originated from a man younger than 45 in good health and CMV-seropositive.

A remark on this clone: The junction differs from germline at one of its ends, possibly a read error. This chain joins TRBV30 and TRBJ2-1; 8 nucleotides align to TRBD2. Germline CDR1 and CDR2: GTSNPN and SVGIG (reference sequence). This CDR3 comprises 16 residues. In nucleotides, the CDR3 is TGTGCCTGGAGTCCGGGACTAGGGGTCTCCCACAATGAGCAGTTCTTC. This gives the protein CAWSPGLGVSHNEQFF.

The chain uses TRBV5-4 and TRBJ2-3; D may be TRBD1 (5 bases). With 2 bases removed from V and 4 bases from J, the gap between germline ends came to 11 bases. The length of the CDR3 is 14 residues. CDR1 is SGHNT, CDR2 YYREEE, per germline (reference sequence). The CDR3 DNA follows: TGTGCCAGCAGCTTCCAGGGTTCCCCAGATACGCAGTATTTT. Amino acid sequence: CASSFQGSPDTQYF.